These 19 T cell receptor beta chains originate from one sample sequenced in a study of identical twins. TCRdb re-called the 5' RACE reads with MiXCR, one entry per CDR3 protein. The data show about 220,000 distinct CDR3 sequences, less than 8% seen once. The sample also formed part of further work on yellow fever vaccine responses in identical twins.

Sequencing was performed on memory (CD45RO+) T cells sorted from blood. These receptors originate from a woman aged 18-29 years in good health.

J is TRBJ1-2 and V is TRBV6-5; a weak D match, TRBD1 (6 bases). Trimming removed 0 bases at V and 6 bases at J, with 8 bases between. The CDR3 is 13 amino acids. Germline assignment: CDR1 MNHEY and CDR2 SVGAGI. The CDR3 loop reads CASSYSGQNGYTF. CDR3 bases: TGTGCCAGCAGTTACTCAGGACAGAATGGCTACACCTTC.

The V gene is TRBV6-2 or TRBV6-3, the J gene TRBJ2-5; TRBD2 agrees at 13 bases. Germline CDR1 is MNHEY and CDR2 is SVGEGT. V lost 5 bases and J lost 2; bases outside the gene matches: 8. The CDR3 spans 17 residues. DNA of the CDR3: TGTGCCAGCAGTCCCGGGACTAGCGGGACCATGCAAGAGACCCAGTACTTC. This translates into CASSPGTSGTMQETQYF.

By its share, this clonotype is medium-sized (0.01 to 0.1%). CDR3 sequence: CASSSTGVSPDTQYF. CDR3 nucleotide sequence: TGTGCCAGCAGCTCCACAGGGGTTAGCCCAGATACGCAGTATTTT. This chain uses TRBV7-9 with TRBJ2-3, with 7 bases fitting TRBD1. The J segment lost 4 bases and the V segment lost 4 bases, leaving 8 bases of the junction unmatched. CDR1 SEHNR and CDR2 FQNEAQ come from the germline V gene (reference sequence). The CDR3 loop spans 15 amino acids.

This clonotype was recorded at least ten times. The V call is TRBV20-1, the J call TRBJ2-5; maybe TRBD1 (5 bases). The CDR3 length is 11 residues. V was clipped by 5 bases and J by 5 bases, with 9 bases between them. Germline loops: CDR1 DFQATT, CDR2 SNEGSKA (reference sequence). The DNA of the CDR3 is TGCAGTGCTCCGACAGTCGAGACCCAGTACTTC. It codes for CSAPTVETQYF.

This clonotype was counted ten times or more. The chain employs TRBV6-2 or TRBV6-3 and TRBJ1-1, with 8 bases fitting TRBD1. The CDR3 is made up of 11 amino acids. Germline CDR1 reads MNHEY; CDR2 reads SVGEGT. V was clipped by 7 bases and J by 11 bases; unmatched bases: 6. The CDR3 coding sequence is TGTGCCAGCAACAACAGGGGGTCCGCTTTCTTT. Amino acids: CASNNRGSAFF.

This clonotype was detected a few times. The chain uses TRBV7-9 and TRBJ2-1, with TRBD1 matching 10 bases. CDR1 and CDR2 from the germline V gene are SEHNR and FQNEAQ (reference sequence). This CDR3 is built from 15 residues. J gave up 7 bases and V 5 bases, and 8 bases lay outside the gene matches. The CDR3 DNA is TGTGCCAGCAGCCCCGGGACAGGGGAAGGTAATGAGCAGTTCTTC. Amino acids: CASSPGTGEGNEQFF.

This clonotype was observed at least ten times. The rearrangement joins TRBV7-3 to TRBJ2-1; TRBD2 is a possible D gene (7 bases). V lost 2 bases and J 2 bases, leaving 10 bases between the germline ends. Germline CDR1 reads SGHTA; CDR2 reads FQGTGA. CDR3 length: 15 residues. The CDR3 protein is CASSLGGGAYNEQFF. DNA for the CDR3: TGTGCCAGCAGCTTAGGGGGGGGCGCCTACAATGAGCAGTTCTTC.

The chain combines TRBV5-1 with TRBJ2-1; tentatively, D is TRBD2 (6 bases). Deletions cut 4 bases from V and 0 bases from J, with 20 bases between. The CDR3 loop spans 18 amino acids. In germline, CDR1 is SGHRS, CDR2 YFSETQ. The CDR3 loop is CASSTRSVGSSSYNEQFF. The CDR3 bases are TGCGCCAGCAGCACGCGATCCGTCGGGAGTAGCTCCTACAATGAGCAGTTCTTC.

The chain is built from TRBV6-2 or TRBV6-3 and TRBJ2-7; 7 bases map to TRBD1. The junction had 6 bases not matched to a gene; V was cut back by 10 bases and J by 0 bases. Germline V lookup: CDR1 MNHEY, CDR2 SVGEGT. The CDR3 is made up of 13 amino acids. The CDR3 DNA is TGTGCCACAGCCGGGACAGACTCCTACGAGCAGTACTTC. Encoded protein: CATAGTDSYEQYF.

This clonotype was seen repeatedly, ten times or more. For the CDR3, the DNA is TGTGCCAGCGCATCAGGGGGCGCATCATTTCAGCCCCAGCATTTT. Translation: CASASGGASFQPQHF. The gene calls are TRBV27 and TRBJ1-5; 8 positions agree with TRBD1. In germline, CDR1 is MNHEY, CDR2 SMNVEV (reference sequence). This CDR3 is built from 15 residues. V shed 8 bases, J shed 6 bases, and the junction held 12 bases outside the gene matches.

This clonotype was picked up many times. V usage is TRBV20-1 and J usage is TRBJ2-1; 13 nucleotides agree with TRBD2. Germline values: CDR1 DFQATT, CDR2 SNEGSKA (reference sequence). The CDR3 runs 18 residues. J lost 1 base, V lost 3 bases, and 9 bases had no gene match. In DNA form, the CDR3 reads TGCAGTGCTAGGAGGACTAGCGGGAGTAGTAGGTCCTACAATGAGCAGTTCTTC. It yields the protein CSARRTSGSSRSYNEQFF.

The rearrangement uses TRBV25-1 and TRBJ2-1; 9 bases agree with TRBD1. The V gene's germline CDR1 is MGHDK and CDR2 SYGVNS. CDR3 size: 15 residues. Unmatched junction bases numbered 10, after V lost 5 bases and J lost 8 bases. Written as DNA, the CDR3 is TGTGCCAGCAGTTCCTCCGGGACAGGGACGGATGAGCAGTTCTTC. Translation: CASSSSGTGTDEQFF.

The chain has TRBV7-9 and TRBJ1-1; TRBD1 agrees at 11 bases. This CDR3 is built from 14 residues. CDR1 is SEHNR and CDR2 is FQNEAQ in the germline V gene (reference sequence). V lost 5 bases to trimming and J lost 3 bases; unmatched junction nucleotides: 2. The CDR3 DNA is TGTGCCAGCAGCGTGGGACAGGGGGACACTGAAGCTTTCTTT. Protein sequence: CASSVGQGDTEAFF.

In this sample, this clonotype turned up many times. V gene TRBV6-5 combines with J gene TRBJ2-7, with 10 bases fitting TRBD2. The germline gives CDR1 MNHEY, CDR2 SVGAGI. The CDR3 spans 14 residues. The V and J ends lost 2 bases and 5 bases, in that order; junction bases with no gene match: 3. This CDR3 is CASSYVLAGDEQYF. The CDR3 DNA reads TGTGCCAGCAGTTACGTCCTAGCGGGAGACGAGCAGTACTTC.

This clonotype was counted many times. This chain uses TRBV7-9 with TRBJ1-1, with D possibly TRBD1 on 6 matching bases. The V end lost 1 base, the J end lost 4 bases, and 13 bases lay between the germline ends. The germline gives CDR1 SEHNR, CDR2 FQNEAQ (reference sequence). The CDR3 covers 15 residues. DNA for the CDR3: TGTGCCAGCAGCTTAGATCGGGGGGCGCCCACTGAAGCTTTCTTT. Translated, it gives CASSLDRGAPTEAFF.

The CDR3 nucleotides are TGTGCCAGCAGCCCGAGGACTAGCGGGATCTACAATGAGCAGTTCTTC. Residues: CASSPRTSGIYNEQFF. V usage is TRBV7-2 and J usage is TRBJ2-1; 12 nucleotides align to TRBD2. The V and J ends lost 5 bases and 3 bases, in that order; junction bases with no gene match: 5. There are 16 residues in the CDR3. Germline V gene data show CDR1 as SGHTA and CDR2 as FQGNSA.

The chain recombines TRBV12-3 or TRBV12-4 with TRBJ2-3; maybe TRBD2 (7 bases). The CDR3 runs 16 residues. V lost 6 bases and J lost 2, with 18 bases in between. The chain's CDR3 is CASSRVAGAITDTQYF. In DNA, the CDR3 is TGTGCCAGCAGCCGAGTGGCGGGGGCCATCACAGATACGCAGTATTTT.

This clonotype was counted many times. The J gene is TRBJ2-3, the V gene TRBV28; TRBD2 matches 8 bases. Germline lookup yields CDR1 MDHEN and CDR2 SYDVKM. The trim removed 3 bases at V and 4 bases at J, leaving 6 bases unmatched. The CDR3 length is 15 residues. The DNA of the CDR3 is TGTGCCAGCAGTTTTTCGAGCGGGAGCCCAGATACGCAGTATTTT. This codes for CASSFSSGSPDTQYF.

This clonotype has a count of ten or more. The chain recombines TRBV5-5 with TRBJ2-3; D remains unclear. Germline V gives CDR1 SGHKS, CDR2 YYEKEE (reference sequence). The CDR3 has 15 amino acids. The V end lost 0 bases, the J end lost 8 bases, and 16 bases lay between the germline ends. For the CDR3, the DNA is TGTGCCAGCAGCTTGGATTCCGGGCTTGAACGTACGCAGTATTTT. This translates into CASSLDSGLERTQYF.